This T cell receptor beta chain was recovered during a study of PD-L1 blockade in urothelial cancer. Study-level information: Anywhere from 0 to 3 prior chemotherapy regimens had been received by patients. Once treatment had started, blood was analyzed at 3 weeks (second dose) and again at 6 weeks. Per blood sample, T cells had a median of 141,255.

The CDR3 totals 16 residues. The sample's time point: pretreatment peripheral blood. All patients handed over anywhere from 1 to 8 samples, pretreatment and on-treatment. Measured with immunoSEQ multiplex PCR; TCRdb has only the in-frame clones, and not every one. The sample has 70,000 or so clones; roughly 90% are singletons. V usage is TRBV21-1 and J usage is TRBJ2-7; the table's D call TRBD2 went unverified against the DNA. TRBV21-1 is a known pseudogene. Sequencing used PBMCs, obtained around atezolizumab (anti-PD-L1) treatment. The TCR was taken from a man between 65 and 85 years old with urothelial cancer. The CDR3 bases are TGTGCCAGCAGCAAATGTTCAGCGGGAGTGACATACGAGCAGTACTTC. This translates into CASSKCSAGVTYEQYF.